This TCR beta chain was obtained from a study of vaccination and CD4 T cells after COVID-19. With V trimmed by 6 bases and J by 1 base, 7 bases remained unmatched. Germline V gives CDR1 DFQATT, CDR2 SNEGSKA (reference sequence). The CDR3 runs to 14 residues. Using its own MiXCR run on the PCR reads, TCRdb lists one record per CDR3 protein. In the table there are about 20,000 distinct CDR3 sequences, roughly 64% of which are singletons. This specimen was CD4+ T cells from blood, taken after SARS-CoV-2 vaccination. The genes are TRBV20-1 and TRBJ2-7; 9 nucleotides match TRBD2. This TCR was sampled from a human donor who had recovered from COVID-19. CDR3 sequence (DNA): TGCAGTGCGAGACGCCTAGCGGGGTCCTACGAGCAGTACTTC. Encoded protein: CSARRLAGSYEQYF.